The source of this T cell receptor beta chain is a study of STAT5B mutations in CD4+ large granular lymphocyte leukemia. General study results and limits: Data were not HLA-matched across samples.

Libraries were prepared by immunoSEQ multiplex PCR; TCRdb keeps only in-frame clonotypes and omits some of them. The table records tens of thousands of clones, around 66% of them present only once. This clone showed up just a few times. Its antigen is unidentified. The clonotype was recovered from a human donor in good health. Sequencing was carried out using CD4+ T cells from blood buffy coats.

The DNA for the CDR3 is TGTGCCAGCATCGCGGGGGATTTATGGACTCGCACAGATACGCAGTATTTT. Translated, it gives CASIAGDLWTRTDTQYF. This chain uses TRBV7-9 with TRBJ2-3; 7 positions match TRBD2. The CDR3 extends over 17 amino acids. Germline V lookup: CDR1 SEHNR, CDR2 FQNEAQ (reference sequence). The trim removed 7 bases at V and 1 base at J, leaving 14 bases unmatched.